This T cell receptor (beta chain) was sequenced during a study of regulatory T cells in long-lasting Graves disease (dated by TCRdb to the early 2020s). About the investigation overall: In the newly diagnosed Graves' disease group, patients had been taking antithyroid drugs for less than 3 months. A total of roughly 33 samples were covered by TCR sequencing, comprising around 13 persistent and 20 newly diagnosed Graves' disease patients. Persistent Graves' disease patients were compared with newly diagnosed Graves' disease patients by peripheral blood TCR sequencing and RNA sequencing. The study was conducted in China and was registered as a clinical trial. Summary of the overall study and its limitations: A larger number of public clonotypes was shared among persistent patients (around 2,700) than among newly diagnosed patients (more than 850). Persistent disease showed preferential use of TRBV28, TRBJ1-2 and TRBJ2-5, whereas newly diagnosed disease favored TRBV20-1 and TRBJ2-1. Only the TCR beta chain was sequenced and analyzed. Lower TCR Shannon entropy and fewer highly expanded clones were observed in persistent Graves' disease patients than in newly diagnosed patients, which suggested clonal expansion. Only peripheral blood was studied, because thyroid tissue, the primary lesion, was inaccessible. The authors noted that the small sample size was a limitation that may lower accuracy.

The library was made by multiplex PCR. Sequenced using an Illumina HiSeq 4000. CDR3 regions were amplified by Arm-PCR with iRepertoire HTBI primers to construct TCR beta libraries. Before sequencing, the PCR products went through gel purification. As for the original processing: Gene usage analysis of CDR3 amino acid clonotypes relied on the roughly 60 TRBV and 15 or so TRBJ segments identified across samples. Filtered high-quality paired reads were merged into contigs using COPE and FqMerger. BLAST was used to align contigs to IMGT TRBV, TRBD and TRBJ reference genes, and CDR3 was defined according to IMGT. Any clonotype with a frequency above 0.1% was classified as a highly expanded clone. Shannon entropy served as the measure of repertoire diversity, while the Gini coefficient captured V-J evenness. A clonotype was considered public if more than one individual shared it. The public reads were reanalyzed by TCRdb: fastp trimming at Q25, MiXCR alignment, in-frame beta chains only. For every CDR3 protein sequence, its rows merge into one entry that carries the most common genes and DNA. TCRdb's processing, not the authors', yielded these V and J calls. Here the sample has over 450,000 distinct CDR3 sequences; around 12% occur a single time. The ten largest make up approximately 9.6% of the sample.

The CDR3 goes from the cysteine to the phenylalanine over 18 residues. Only the CDR3 portion is preserved as DNA: 54 bases, with reading frame beginning at the first base. CDR1 LNHDA and CDR2 SQIVND are derived from the germline V gene (reference sequence). V is cut back by 3 bases and J by 4 bases, with 13 bases in the junction unmatched. This clonotype occurred many times. It has no known antigen specificity. No base quality information exists; no much larger clone differs at one position. The time point label corresponds to: newly diagnosed GD, antithyroid drugs for less than 3 months. For both TCR sequencing and RNA sequencing, RNA was extracted from PBMCs using TRIzol. The diagnosis of Graves' disease followed American Thyroid Association guidelines. Recruitment of patients was carried out at an endocrinology department in Xi'an, China. Each patient gave about 10 milliliters of peripheral blood, collected in an EDTA anticoagulant tube. Ficoll Paque Plus density gradient separation was used to isolate PBMCs, and no additional T cell sorting was done. An Agilent 2100 Bioanalyzer and agarose gel were used to check RNA quality, while a NanoDrop 2000 measured RNA concentration.

The same specimen was also included in a second study, on T cells in Graves' hyperthyroidism and ophthalmopathy. Looking at the second paper: Stable Graves' hyperthyroidism was defined as no progression to ophthalmopathy during 18 months of follow-up. The hyperthyroidism patients were between 18 and 65 years old and newly diagnosed, with a disease duration of less than 2 months. Any patient with an uncontrolled infection, another autoimmune disease, pregnancy or lactation was excluded. Diagnoses were established on the basis of clinical symptoms, serum thyroxine and TRAb, thyroid ultrasound, and orbital computed tomography. The TCR CDR3 was subjected to a first round of RT-PCR using the HTBI primer set and the Qiagen OneStep RT-PCR kit. Most expanded thyroid clonotypes (frequency above 0.001) were also found in blood, which suggests that blood repertoires may mirror thyroid immune responses. A model built on a 13 V-J signature distinguished ophthalmopathy from stable hyperthyroidism, reaching 85% to 90% sensitivity and under 84% specificity in cross-validation and 80%/75% in testing. In validation, progression to ophthalmopathy was predicted by the model with around 70% sensitivity and 72.22% specificity, a median of about 6.4 months before onset. To identify distinguishing TCR V-J signatures, a discovery cohort of 90 to 100 patients was used, comprising 43 with Graves' ophthalmopathy and about 59 with stable Graves' hyperthyroidism. Prospective prediction of ophthalmopathy was tested in an independent validation cohort consisting of 18 hyperthyroidism patients and more than 15 patients who later progressed to ophthalmopathy. For training and testing, the 95 to 100 patients in the discovery cohort were randomly divided in a 7:3 ratio. The study also compared thyroid tissue and blood T-cell repertoires from 5 to 7 Graves' hyperthyroidism patients. After sampling, hyperthyroidism patients received methimazole starting at 30 mg daily, and ophthalmopathy patients received high-dose intravenous methylprednisolone. Libraries were constructed in a second round of multiplex PCR, after which size selection and purification were carried out. Libraries were sequenced paired-end with 100 bp reads on an Illumina HiSeq2000. SOAPnuke was used to process the raw data, throwing out any read that contained adapters or uncalled bases, had a mean Phred below 15, or lacked an exact constant-primer or identifier match. COPE v1.2.5 was used to merge the high-quality paired reads, and each unique nucleotide sequence was defined as a clonotype. Clonotypes were aligned to IMGT TRBV, TRBD and TRBJ reference segments using MiTCR v1.1. The analysis was restricted to V-J combinations with a frequency above 0.0001, which together covered 99% to 99.2% of the repertoires. The TCS score was defined as the ratio of F50 (clonal expansion) to E x V (chaos), calculated using BLOSUM62-based TCRdist between CDR3 peptides within each V-J. Welch's t-statistics and random forest reduced fewer than 600 V-J features to roughly 13, which were used in a naive Bayes classifier (R e1071). No statistical method was used to set the sample size in advance, and investigators knew the group allocation. According to the paper, TCR Vbeta CDR3 sequencing was carried out on roughly 130 peripheral blood samples, which came from about 45 ophthalmopathy, roughly 75 hyperthyroidism and about 17 progressor patients.

The chain is assembled from TRBV19 and TRBJ2-4; 9 nucleotides in the junction match TRBD2. The sequencing here drew on peripheral blood mononuclear cells (PBMCs), taken at new diagnosis, from a patient treated with antithyroid drugs. This sequence originates from a woman aged 25 to 39 with Graves disease. Donor details come from another sample of the same person, matched by shared clones. DNA sequence: TGTGCCAGTAGTATTTTAGGGAAAATTAGCGGGAGAAAAAACATTCAGTACTTC. Its protein is CASSILGKISGRKNIQYF.